The 26 T cell receptor beta chains listed next were all sequenced from one sample in a study of T cells expressing NK-cell markers. TCRdb reprocessed the 5' RACE reads, with one entry per CDR3 protein and no DNA. This table holds approximately 460,000 distinct CDR3 sequences. Sequenced: blood T cells: a sorted CD56 or NKG2C T cell subset, CD4+ or CD8+ T cells, or bulk PBMC T cells (not recorded which). The receptor set was obtained from a woman between 18 and 70 years old in good health.

The chain has TRBV6-1 and TRBJ2-7. Germline CDR1 reads MNHNS; CDR2 reads SASEGT. There are 14 residues in the CDR3. This CDR3 reads CASSSDLAHYEQYF.

The chain is built from TRBV7-2 and TRBJ2-7. In germline, CDR1 is SGHTA, CDR2 FQGNSA. The CDR3 totals 14 residues. This CDR3 is CASSSRVGQYEQYF.

The chain's CDR3 is CSSSYGLTYEQFF. V usage is TRBV29-1 and J usage is TRBJ2-1. This CDR3 has 13 amino acids. Germline V gives CDR1 SQVTM, CDR2 ANQGSEA.

Here the CDR3 reads CASSLRGPNEQFF. The V call is TRBV12-3 or TRBV12-4, the J call TRBJ2-1. The CDR3 runs to 13 residues.

The V and J genes are TRBV7-9 and TRBJ2-5. CDR3 length equals 14 residues. Germline-derived CDR1 and CDR2 are SEHNR and FQNEAQ (reference sequence). The CDR3 sequence: CASSPADPQETQYF.

This chain joins TRBV14 and TRBJ2-5. Looked up from germline, CDR1 is SGHDN and CDR2 is FVKESK. There are 11 residues in the CDR3. This chain's CDR3 is CASSSAETQYF. The full variable domain, with the rest looked up from reference TRBV14 and TRBJ2-5, is EAGVTQFPSHSVIEKGQTVTLRCDPISGHDNLYWYRRVMGKEIKFLLHFVKESKQDESGMPNNRFLAERTGGTYSTLKVQPAELEDSGVYFCASSSAETQYFGPGTRLLVL.

V gene TRBV15 combines with J gene TRBJ1-1. Germline values: CDR1 LNHNV, CDR2 YYDKDF (reference sequence). This CDR3 comprises 15 residues. CDR3: CATSREGMVSTEAFF.

The chain has TRBV27 and TRBJ1-5; the TCRdb call, TRBD1, lacks DNA for checking. CDR3 length: 13 residues. The V gene's germline CDR1 is MNHEY and CDR2 SMNVEV (reference sequence). Here the CDR3 reads CASSNGRGQPQHF.

The rearrangement joins TRBV4-1 to TRBJ1-1. Germline V gives CDR1 MGHRA, CDR2 YSYEKL. The CDR3 spans 12 residues. The CDR3: CASSQDSPEAFF.

The chain carries TRBV6-1 and TRBJ2-5. From germline, CDR1 is MNHNS and CDR2 SASEGT. The CDR3 runs 14 residues. CDR3 loop: CASSENNPKGTQYF.

The chain employs TRBV12-3 or TRBV12-4 and TRBJ2-1; the D call from TCRdb, TRBD1, cannot be confirmed without DNA. The CDR3 has 12 amino acids. This chain's CDR3 is CASSRGANEQFF.

The chain links TRBV27 to TRBJ1-6. The CDR3 runs 15 residues. Germline V lookup: CDR1 MNHEY, CDR2 SMNVEV (reference sequence). This CDR3 is CASSDPTDYNSPLHF.

V gene TRBV7-9 combines with J gene TRBJ2-1; TCRdb designates TRBD1, a call that cannot be tested without DNA. The germline V gene encodes CDR1 SEHNR and CDR2 FQNEAQ (reference sequence). This CDR3 has 13 residues. The CDR3 sequence is CASDPRDYNEQFF.

The V and J genes are TRBV6-2 or TRBV6-3 and TRBJ1-1. Germline CDR1 MNHEY, CDR2 SVGEGT. This CDR3 has 13 amino acids. CDR3 region: CASSAAANTEAFF.

V is TRBV19 and J is TRBJ2-3. The CDR3 totals 12 residues. Germline CDR1 LNHDA, CDR2 SQIVND (reference sequence). The CDR3 here is CASSRRPDTQYF.

The rearrangement uses TRBV4-2 and TRBJ2-7; TCRdb reports TRBD1, a call that lacks DNA to check it against. Germline loops: CDR1 LGHNA, CDR2 YNFKEQ. The CDR3 runs 16 residues. CDR3 residues: CASSRQQGALPYEQYF.

Here the CDR3 reads CASSPSSGLMNTEAFF. The chain uses TRBV7-2 and TRBJ1-1. The CDR3 has 16 residues. Germline values: CDR1 SGHTA, CDR2 FQGNSA.

The chain joins TRBV9 to TRBJ2-1; TCRdb names TRBD1, which stays unverified in the absence of DNA. Germline CDR1 and CDR2: SGDLS and YYNGEE. This CDR3 has 15 residues. This CDR3 is CASSVVGEWYNEQFF.

The chain couples TRBV6-1 to TRBJ1-2; TCRdb indicates TRBD1, and absent DNA this call remains unverified. Germline assignment: CDR1 MNHNS and CDR2 SASEGT. The length of the CDR3 is 13 residues. This CDR3 is CASSEWTSDGYTF.

The rearrangement uses TRBV4-3 and TRBJ2-3; TCRdb calls TRBD2, which cannot be checked without DNA. Germline values: CDR1 LGHNA, CDR2 YSLEER. This CDR3 has 15 amino acids. This CDR3 reads CASSQDRATMGTQYF.

The chain joins TRBV12-3 or TRBV12-4 to TRBJ2-5; TCRdb returns TRBD1, unconfirmable since there is no DNA. The CDR3 consists of 14 residues. CDR3 residues: CASSPGPPRETQYF.

The CDR3 here is CSARDPQGFSPQHF. The rearrangement joins TRBV20-1 to TRBJ1-5; TCRdb picks TRBD1, but there is no DNA to check that call. The germline gives CDR1 DFQATT, CDR2 SNEGSKA (reference sequence). The CDR3 sequence is 14 residues long.

The V gene is TRBV7-3, the J gene TRBJ2-7; TCRdb picks TRBD2, but there is no DNA to check that call. CDR3 length: 15 amino acids. The germline V gene encodes CDR1 SGHTA and CDR2 FQGTGA. CDR3 loop: CASSLGLAGIYEQYF.

CDR3 in amino acids: CASSESEGELEKLFF. The chain uses TRBV9 and TRBJ1-4. Germline CDR1 is SGDLS and CDR2 is YYNGEE. The length of the CDR3 is 15 residues. Full variable domain (missing parts from reference TRBV9 and TRBJ1-4): DSGVTQTPKHLITATGQRVTLRCSPRSGDLSVYWYQQSLDQGLQFLIQYYNGEERAKGNILERFSAQQFPDLHSELNLSSLELGDSALYFCASSESEGELEKLFFGSGTQLSVL.

CDR3 protein: CASSAGDSPLHF. This chain uses TRBV12-3 or TRBV12-4 with TRBJ1-6; absent DNA, TCRdb's TRBD1 call cannot be checked. CDR3 length equals 12 residues.

This chain uses TRBV5-1 with TRBJ2-7; TCRdb lists TRBD2, though no DNA is available to test this call. Germline assignment: CDR1 SGHRS and CDR2 YFSETQ. The CDR3 is 14 amino acids. The CDR3 is CASSFGTSYGEQYF. Based on the CDR3 plus reference TRBV5-1 and TRBJ2-7, the full variable domain is KAGVTQTPRYLIKTRGQQVTLSCSPISGHRSVSWYQQTPGQGLQFLFEYFSETQRNKGNFPGRFSGRQFSNSRSEMNVSTLELGDSALYLCASSFGTSYGEQYFGPGTRLTVT.